The next 28 T cell receptor beta chains were all read from a single sample in a study of blood T cells in healthy people across ages. Together with a sample-barcoded 5' primer, a J-beta primer mix was included in a second PCR lasting roughly 6 to 12 cycles. TCRdb passed the 5' RACE reads through MiXCR, listing each CDR3 protein once. The data show 950,000 to 1,200,000 distinct CDR3 sequences, with more than 30% seen just once and 10% to 15% held by the top ten. Sequencing was done on a sample of blood. These receptors all stem from a young man in good health.

This clonotype came up once. The chain carries TRBV6-1 and TRBJ2-1, with TRBD2 as a possible D gene (7 bases). This CDR3 contains 17 residues. Per the germline V gene, CDR1 is MNHNS and CDR2 is SASEGT. V lost 6 bases and J lost 7, with 25 bases in between. This CDR3 is CASRTPDRTAGLNEQFF. Here the CDR3 DNA reads TGTGCCAGCAGAACCCCGGATAGGACAGCGGGGTTAAATGAGCAGTTCTTC.

The CDR3: CASSLVLGQETQYF. The DNA for the CDR3 is TGCGCCAGCAGCTTGGTACTGGGTCAAGAGACCCAGTACTTC. The chain employs TRBV5-1 and TRBJ2-5, with D unclear. Per the germline V gene, CDR1 is SGHRS and CDR2 is YFSETQ. CDR3 length equals 14 residues. V lost 0 bases to trimming and J lost 2 bases, with 8 bases between them.

The chain carries TRBV4-3 and TRBJ1-1, with 9 bases aligning to TRBD1. Germline V gives CDR1 LGHNA, CDR2 YSLEER. CDR3 length: 17 residues. The trim removed 2 bases at V and 5 bases at J, leaving 12 bases unmatched. The CDR3 loop is CASSQRDRGLFGTEAFF. The DNA of the CDR3 is TGCGCCAGCAGCCAACGCGACAGGGGGTTGTTTGGGACTGAAGCTTTCTTT.

V and J are TRBV19 and TRBJ2-2; perhaps TRBD2 as D (6 bases). Germline V CDR1 and CDR2: LNHDA, SQIVND (reference sequence). The V end was cut by 5 bases, the J end by 6 bases, with 13 bases between. This CDR3 contains 14 residues. The CDR3 bases are TGTGCCAGTAGTCCCCCACGGGAGTCCGGGGAGCTGTTTTTT. This translates into CASSPPRESGELFF.

In this sample, this clonotype turned up a few times. V usage is TRBV7-9 and J usage is TRBJ2-3; D gene uncertain. Looked up from germline, CDR1 is SEHNR and CDR2 is FQNEAQ (reference sequence). This CDR3 comprises 13 residues. Between the trimmed V and J ends, which lost 3 bases and 2 bases, there was a span of 6 bases. The CDR3 is CASSFPDTDTQYF. DNA for the CDR3: TGTGCCAGCAGCTTCCCAGACACAGATACGCAGTATTTT.

This clonotype showed up just a few times. The chain couples TRBV4-3 to TRBJ2-3; TRBD1 matches at 7 bases. CDR1 and CDR2 (germline): LGHNA, YSLEER. After removal of 2 bases from V and 5 bases from J, the junction contained 7 bases not matched to a gene. This CDR3 comprises 15 residues. CDR3 nucleotide sequence: TGCGCCAGCAGCCAACAAGACAGGGATGAAGATACGCAGTATTTT. Residues: CASSQQDRDEDTQYF.

This chain uses TRBV27 with TRBJ2-5; TRBD2 aligns across 12 bases. The end of the DNA fits TRBJ2-7 better, so the J call may be wrong. This CDR3 comprises 16 residues. The germline CDR1 and CDR2 sequences are MNHEY and SMNVEV (reference sequence). In DNA, the CDR3 is TGTGCCAGCAGTGCCGTCACTAGCGGGGGGATTTACGAGCAGTACTTC. Translation gives CASSAVTSGGIYEQYF.

This rearrangement joins TRBV2 to TRBJ1-2; TRBD1 matches at 7 bases. Germline V lookup: CDR1 SNHLY, CDR2 FYNNEI. The V and J ends lost 5 bases and 8 bases, in that order; junction bases with no gene match: 8. The CDR3 has 13 amino acids. The CDR3 DNA sequence: TGTGCCAGCAGTACCGACAGGGTTAGGGGCTACACCTTC. Its translation: CASSTDRVRGYTF.

This clonotype was seen a handful of times. The chain carries TRBV2 and TRBJ2-5; possibly TRBD1 or TRBD2 for D (5 bases each). The CDR3 spans 13 residues. Trimming removed 6 bases at V and 2 bases at J, with 10 bases between. Per germline, CDR1 SNHLY and CDR2 FYNNEI. CDR3 nucleotides: TGTGCCAGCAGGGGACCGAAACAAGAGACCCAGTACTTC. Its translation is CASRGPKQETQYF.

This clonotype was found a few times. This chain joins TRBV10-3 and TRBJ2-7; possibly TRBD2 for D (5 bases). CDR3 size: 14 residues. Germline-derived CDR1 and CDR2 are ENHRY and SYGVKD. The ends were cut back, 9 bases at V and 2 bases at J, with 17 bases in the middle. The chain's CDR3 is CAIGEPGNTYEQYF. The CDR3 DNA sequence: TGTGCCATTGGGGAGCCCGGGAACACCTACGAGCAGTACTTC.

This clonotype was observed a handful of times. This chain links TRBV3-1 with TRBJ2-1, with a tentative D call TRBD1 (6 bases). Looked up from germline, CDR1 is LGHDT and CDR2 is YNNKEL (reference sequence). The V and J ends lost 1 base and 5 bases respectively, with 9 bases between them. The CDR3 is 14 residues long. The DNA for the CDR3 is TGTGCCAGCAGCCAAGTGAGACAGGACAATGAGCAGTTCTTC. Amino acid sequence: CASSQVRQDNEQFF.

The genes are TRBV20-1 and TRBJ1-2; a weak D match, TRBD1 (5 bases). In germline, CDR1 is DFQATT, CDR2 SNEGSKA (reference sequence). The CDR3 totals 13 residues. V was clipped by 1 base and J by 3 bases, with 9 bases between them. CDR3 coding DNA: TGCAGTGCTAGAGCACAGGTCGACTATGGCTACACCTTC. Amino acid sequence: CSARAQVDYGYTF.

Ten or more counts support this clonotype. The chain recombines TRBV12-3 or TRBV12-4 with TRBJ1-2, with TRBD1 identical over 7 bases. V trimming: 6 bases; J trimming: 3 bases; junction bases outside the gene matches: 4. This CDR3 comprises 13 residues. DNA for the CDR3: TGTGCCAGCAGCCGGGACAGCCACTATGGCTACACCTTC. It specifies CASSRDSHYGYTF.

Worth noting for this clonotype: A much larger clone differs by one base, so this may be a read error. The V gene is TRBV12-3 or TRBV12-4, the J gene TRBJ2-4, with D perhaps matching TRBD1 (6 bases). Trimming stripped 3 bases from V and 13 bases from J, with 22 bases between. This CDR3 comprises 15 residues. This chain's CDR3 is CASSLFGGLSYGQYF. CDR3 sequence (DNA): TGTGCCAGCAGTTTGTTTGGGGGCCTCTCCTACGGGCAGTACTTC.

This sequence joins TRBV4-3 and TRBJ1-2, with D maybe TRBD1 (6 bases). V gave up 0 bases and J gave up 4 bases, with 18 bases separating them. CDR3 length: 17 amino acids. CDR1 is LGHNA and CDR2 is YSLEER in the germline V gene. CDR3 in amino acids: CASSQEGGGPPTYGYTF. In DNA, the CDR3 is TGCGCCAGCAGCCAAGAAGGAGGGGGGCCTCCAACCTATGGCTACACCTTC.

Comments on this clonotype: With a much larger clone just one base away, this may be a read error. The J gene is TRBJ1-5, the V gene TRBV10-3; perhaps TRBD1 as D (5 bases). V was trimmed by 5 bases and J by 6 bases, leaving 17 bases between them. Germline CDR1 ENHRY, CDR2 SYGVKD. The CDR3 contains 15 residues. The CDR3 DNA is TGTGCCATCAGTCCGGTTGCCGTAGACAGTCAGCCCCAGCATTTT. It yields the protein CAISPVAVDSQPQHF.

This clonotype was seen more than once but under ten times. The V gene is TRBV6-2 or TRBV6-3, the J gene TRBJ2-5; TRBD1 agrees at 8 bases. Germline CDR1 and CDR2: MNHEY and SVGEGT. J was trimmed by 1 base and V by 1 base; bases with no gene match: 11. This CDR3 comprises 18 residues. The DNA for the CDR3 is TGTGCCAGCAGTTACTTTTCGATGACAGGGGTCACCCAAGAGACCCAGTACTTC. It yields the protein CASSYFSMTGVTQETQYF.

The V gene is TRBV27, the J gene TRBJ2-1, with 8 bases matching TRBD2. J gave up 5 bases and V 5 bases, and 11 bases lay outside the gene matches. CDR1 and CDR2 (germline): MNHEY, SMNVEV (reference sequence). This CDR3 is built from 16 residues. The CDR3 is CASSRLAGGLNNEQFF. The CDR3 DNA follows: TGTGCCAGCAGTCGACTGGCGGGGGGATTAAACAATGAGCAGTTCTTC.

As to this clonotype: A much larger clone lies a single base off, so this may be a read error. The rearrangement joins TRBV6-6 to TRBJ2-3; D remains unclear. Deletions cut 2 bases from V and 0 bases from J, with 6 bases between. In germline, CDR1 is MNHNY, CDR2 SVGAGI (reference sequence). CDR3 size: 14 residues. This chain's CDR3 is CASSYERSTDTQYF. In nucleotides, the CDR3 is TGTGCCAGCAGTTACGAGCGTAGCACAGATACGCAGTATTTT.

This sequence joins TRBV7-8 and TRBJ1-2, with 9 bases identical to TRBD1. The junction had 2 bases not matched to a gene; V was cut back by 5 bases and J by 1 base. This CDR3 contains 14 residues. Germline V gene sequence: CDR1 SGHVS, CDR2 FQNEAQ. This CDR3 reads CASSDRGFNYGYTF. The CDR3 nucleotides read TGTGCCAGCAGCGACAGGGGGTTTAACTATGGCTACACCTTC.

Regarding this clonotype: Its ends do not fully match the called genes, so a read error is possible. The CDR3 region is CGAREIAGSPDTQYF. CDR3 coding DNA: TGCGGTGCTAGAGAAATAGCGGGGAGTCCAGATACGCAGTATTTT. This sequence joins TRBV20-1 and TRBJ2-3; 8 bases agree with TRBD2. This CDR3 has 15 residues. Germline values: CDR1 DFQATT, CDR2 SNEGSKA (reference sequence).

Remarks on this clonotype: Since the CDR3 does not end with the conserved phenylalanine or tryptophan, this likely comes from a read error. The chain recombines TRBV11-1 with TRBJ1-1, with D maybe TRBD1 (6 bases). Trimming shortened V by 2 bases and J by 0 bases, and 7 bases separated the two germline ends. CDR1 and CDR2 from the germline V gene are SGHAT and FQDESV (reference sequence). The CDR3 covers 14 residues. The CDR3 here is CASSLQGMNTEAFS. CDR3 coding DNA: TGTGCCAGCAGCTTACAGGGGATGAACACTGAAGCTTTCTCT.

The chain joins TRBV28 to TRBJ2-1; the D is unclear. Trimming pared 6 bases from V and 6 bases from J, leaving 21 bases between. The germline V gene has CDR1 MDHEN and CDR2 SYDVKM. The CDR3 is 16 residues long. CDR3 amino acids: CASSLPSSDPGNEQFF. DNA for the CDR3: TGTGCCAGCAGCTTACCCTCTTCTGACCCAGGCAATGAGCAGTTCTTC.

The chain uses TRBV6-2 or TRBV6-3 and TRBJ1-5, with D possibly matching TRBD1 (6 bases). The CDR3 contains 16 residues. CDR1 and CDR2 (germline): MNHEY, SVGEGT. Between the trimmed V and J ends, which lost 5 bases and 0 bases, there was a span of 14 bases. CDR3 protein: CASSQNEGDSNQPQHF. In nucleotides, the CDR3 is TGTGCCAGCAGTCAAAACGAGGGGGATAGCAATCAGCCCCAGCATTTT.

This clonotype turned up a few times. This rearrangement joins TRBV7-9 to TRBJ2-1, with D perhaps given as TRBD1 or TRBD2 (5 bases each). From germline, CDR1 is SEHNR and CDR2 FQNEAQ (reference sequence). Trimming shortened V by 5 bases and J by 3 bases, and 20 bases separated the two germline ends. The CDR3 has 17 residues. CDR3 sequence: CASSPFPRDRDYNEQFF. As DNA, the CDR3 is TGTGCCAGCAGCCCATTCCCCCGGGACCGAGACTACAATGAGCAGTTCTTC.

This clonotype has more than one count but fewer than ten. DNA of the CDR3: TGCAGCGTTGAAGAGATACAGGGGAACACTGAAGCTTTCTTT. This gives the protein CSVEEIQGNTEAFF. The chain links TRBV29-1 to TRBJ1-1; the D gene is possibly TRBD1 (6 bases). V lost 0 bases to trimming and J lost 1 base, with 9 bases between them. The CDR3 has 14 residues. The germline CDR1 and CDR2 sequences are SQVTM and ANQGSEA.

This clonotype was seen many times. V gene TRBV12-5 combines with J gene TRBJ1-2, with D perhaps matching TRBD1 (6 bases). The CDR3 has 16 residues. V dropped 3 bases and J dropped 2 bases, with 16 bases sitting between them. CDR1 LGHNT and CDR2 FRNRAP come from the germline V gene. The CDR3 nucleotides read TGTGCTAGTGGTTTCCTGATCAGGGGCTCAAACTATGGCTACACCTTC. This translates into CASGFLIRGSNYGYTF.

V gene TRBV12-3 or TRBV12-4 combines with J gene TRBJ2-1, with a possible D match to TRBD2 (5 bases). The J call may be mistaken, given a closer DNA end match to TRBJ2-7. The CDR3 spans 20 residues. The CDR3 region is CASSSSPFLAPDRIYNEQYF. The CDR3 DNA reads as TGTGCCAGCAGTTCCAGCCCATTCCTAGCTCCTGACCGTATTTACAATGAGCAGTACTTC.